Detailed here is one T cell receptor beta chain. The clone's antigen remains unknown. No base quality values were provided; no much bigger clone lies one nucleotide off. The CDR1 and CDR2 encoded by the germline V gene (reference sequence) are LNHDA and SQIVND. The germline ends are 10 bases apart after V is trimmed by 7 bases and J by 9 bases. The CDR3 contains 11 residues, cysteine and phenylalanine counted. Here the CDR3 DNA is all that survives: 33 bases in frame from base 1. TCR beta CDR3 regions were amplified from RNA transcripts for repertoire sequencing. HTBI primers and the Qiagen OneStep RT-PCR kit were used in a first-round RT-PCR, which was followed by a second-round multiplex PCR, size selection and purification. Libraries were sequenced paired-end with 100 bp reads on an Illumina HiSeq2000. Under the source paper's analysis protocol: SOAPnuke was used to process the reads, removing any read that contained adapters or uncalled bases, had a mean Phred below 15, or lacked an exact match to the constant primer or identifier. High-quality paired reads were merged with COPE v1.2.5. Each unique nucleotide sequence was defined as a clonotype, and clonotypes were aligned to IMGT TRB V, D and J references with MiTCR v1.1. Only V-J combinations with frequency above 0.0001 were analysed, covering over 99% of repertoires. A TCR clonal expansion and chaos score per V-J combination was defined as the ratio of F50 clonal expansion to chaos observed in the TCRdist matrix. Welch's t-statistics and random forest were used to narrow the features down to 13 V-J combinations, which were then fed into a naive Bayes classifier. Thyroid-blood repertoire similarity was quantified with the Morisita-Horn index. TCRdb handled the public reads itself, with Q25 trimming in fastp and clone calling in MiXCR, and kept productive beta chains. CDR3 protein sequences are deduplicated, and each keeps its most common genes and DNA. The V and J calls follow TCRdb's processing rather than the paper's. The sample records about 740,000 distinct CDR3 sequences, roughly two fifths of which are singletons. 44% of the sample goes to the ten largest clones.

The ophthalmopathy patients had moderately to severely active disease, with a Clinical Activity Score of 3 or higher, a NOSPECS grade of 4 or higher, and a disease duration of less than 3 months. Patients with other autoimmune diseases, uncontrolled infections, pregnancy or lactation were excluded from the study. Diagnosis was based on clinical symptoms, serum thyroxine, TRAb, thyroid ultrasound and orbital computed tomography. Using Ficoll-Paque density gradient centrifugation, PBMCs were isolated from about 10 ml of fresh peripheral blood. Total RNA was extracted using Trizol reagent, and RNA quality was checked on an Agilent 2100 Bioanalyzer. The record originates from a study of Graves' ophthalmopathy and Graves' hyperthyroidism (dated 2018 in TCRdb). Study-wide context: Peripheral blood was collected at initial diagnosis, prior to any treatment. The study used signatures of the TCR beta repertoire to tell Graves' ophthalmopathy apart from Graves' hyperthyroidism and to predict which patients would progress to ophthalmopathy. In total, 135 blood samples were TCR-sequenced: 40 to 45 ophthalmopathy, around 75 hyperthyroidism and about 17 hyperthyroidism-to-ophthalmopathy patients. To explore V-J signatures that distinguish ophthalmopathy from hyperthyroidism, a discovery set of around 100 patients was enrolled, made up of 43 with ophthalmopathy and under 65 with stable hyperthyroidism. An independent validation cohort comprised 18 hyperthyroidism patients and 17 patients who later progressed from hyperthyroidism to ophthalmopathy. T-cell repertoires of thyroid tissue and blood were compared in 5 or 6 hyperthyroidism patients. Following sample collection, hyperthyroidism patients were given methimazole at a starting dose of 30 mg daily, and ophthalmopathy patients were given high-dose intravenous methylprednisolone. On the study overall, not on this receptor specifically: In validation, the model predicted ophthalmopathy progression with about 64% sensitivity and 72.22% specificity; 12 predicted patients were CT-confirmed with GO in a median of about 6.2 months. Most expanded thyroid clonotypes with a frequency above 0.001 also appeared in blood, which suggests that blood repertoires may reflect the immune response in the thyroid. No statistical method was used to set the sample size in advance, and the investigators knew which group each participant was assigned to. The 13-signature model separated ophthalmopathy from stable hyperthyroidism with roughly 90% sensitivity and just under 84% specificity in cross-validation, and 80%/75% in the test set.

The source is an adult man with Graves' ophthalmopathy. Rearrangement joined TRBV19 to TRBJ1-5; tentative D gene TRBD1, with 5 bases matching. The specimen sequenced was peripheral blood. The CDR3 reads as follows: CASKPGRPQHF. The DNA sequence is as follows: TGTGCCAGTAAACCGGGACGGCCCCAGCATTTT. The CDR3 plus the reference TRBV19 and TRBJ1-5 genes for the other parts give the full variable domain: DGGITQSPKYLFRKEGQNVTLSCEQNLNHDAMYWYRQDPGQGLRLIYYSQIVNDFQKGDIAEGYSVSREKKESFPLTVTSAQKNPTAFYLCASKPGRPQHFGDGTRLSIL.